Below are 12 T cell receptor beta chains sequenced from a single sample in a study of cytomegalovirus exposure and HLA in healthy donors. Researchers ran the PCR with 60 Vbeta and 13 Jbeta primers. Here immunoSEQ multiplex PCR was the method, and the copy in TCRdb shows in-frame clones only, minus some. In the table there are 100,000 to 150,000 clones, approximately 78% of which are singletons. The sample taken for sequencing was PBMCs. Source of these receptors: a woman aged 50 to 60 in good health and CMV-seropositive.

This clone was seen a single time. CDR3 DNA sequence: TGCAGCGGCCGACTAGCGAAATTCACAGATACGCAGTATTTT. This gives the protein CSGRLAKFTDTQYF. The V call is TRBV29-1, the J call TRBJ2-3; 8 positions agree with TRBD2. CDR3 length: 14 amino acids. Germline V lookup: CDR1 SQVTM, CDR2 ANQGSEA. Germline trimming cut 7 bases from V and 2 bases from J; bases unmatched to any gene: 8.

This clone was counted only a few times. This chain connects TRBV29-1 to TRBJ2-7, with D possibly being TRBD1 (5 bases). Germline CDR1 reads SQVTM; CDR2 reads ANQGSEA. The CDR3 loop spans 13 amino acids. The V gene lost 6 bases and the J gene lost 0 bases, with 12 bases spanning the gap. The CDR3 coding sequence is TGCAGCGTAACAGGCTGGGGCTCCTACGAGCAGTACTTC. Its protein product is CSVTGWGSYEQYF.

CDR3 loop: CASSPGTAYNEQFF. CDR3 coding DNA: TGTGCCAGCTCACCCGGGACTGCCTACAATGAGCAGTTCTTC. The rearrangement links TRBV18 to TRBJ2-1; D possibly corresponds to TRBD2 (6 bases). Germline loops: CDR1 KGHSH, CDR2 LQKENI. This CDR3 has 14 amino acids. V was shortened by 3 bases and J by 2 bases, with 8 bases between the two germline ends.

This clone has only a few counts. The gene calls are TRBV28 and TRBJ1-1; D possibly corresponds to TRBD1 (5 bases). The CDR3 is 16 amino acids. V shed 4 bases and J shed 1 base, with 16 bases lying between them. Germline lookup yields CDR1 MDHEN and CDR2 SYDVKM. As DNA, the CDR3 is TGTGCCAGCAGTTATGCGTTTGAGACAGCGAACACTGAAGCTTTCTTT. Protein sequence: CASSYAFETANTEAFF. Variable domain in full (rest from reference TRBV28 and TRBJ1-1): DVKVTQSSRYLVKRTGEKVFLECVQDMDHENMFWYRQDPGLGLRLIYFSYDVKMKEKGDIPEGYSVSREKKERFSLILESASTNQTSMYLCASSYAFETANTEAFFGQGTRLTVV.

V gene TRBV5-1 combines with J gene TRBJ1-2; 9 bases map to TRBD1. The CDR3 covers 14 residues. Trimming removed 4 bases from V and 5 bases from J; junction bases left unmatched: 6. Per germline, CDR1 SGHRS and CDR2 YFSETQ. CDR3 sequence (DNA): TGCGCCAGCAGCACCGGGACAGGGCTTTATGGCTACACCTTC. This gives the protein CASSTGTGLYGYTF.

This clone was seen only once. This CDR3 reads CASRPLPGRQEAFF. The CDR3 bases are TGTGCCAGCAGACCCCTTCCAGGCAGACAAGAAGCTTTCTTT. V usage is TRBV28 and J usage is TRBJ1-1; D is uncertain. Trimming pared 6 bases from V and 8 bases from J, leaving 19 bases between. CDR3 size: 14 residues. Germline loops: CDR1 MDHEN, CDR2 SYDVKM.

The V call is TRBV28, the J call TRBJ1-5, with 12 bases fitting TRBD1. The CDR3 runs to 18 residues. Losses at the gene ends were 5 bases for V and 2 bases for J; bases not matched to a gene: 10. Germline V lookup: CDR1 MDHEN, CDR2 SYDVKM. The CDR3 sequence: CASSGAGTGGRGNQPQHF. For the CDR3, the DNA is TGTGCCAGCAGTGGGGCTGGGACAGGGGGCAGAGGCAATCAGCCCCAGCATTTT.

The chain's CDR3 is CASSTYTDTQYF. DNA of the CDR3: TGTGCCAGCAGCACATACACAGATACGCAGTATTTT. The V and J genes are TRBV9 and TRBJ2-3; D ambiguous. The CDR3 is made up of 12 amino acids. V was clipped by 4 bases and J by 2 bases, with 5 bases between them. CDR1 is SGDLS, CDR2 YYNGEE, per germline.

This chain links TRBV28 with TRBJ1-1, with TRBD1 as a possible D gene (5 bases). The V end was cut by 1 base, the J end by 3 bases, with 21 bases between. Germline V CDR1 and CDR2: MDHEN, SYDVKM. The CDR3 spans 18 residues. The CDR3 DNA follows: TGTGCCAGCAGTTTATACTGGGGCCCCAGTACTGCGTACACTGAAGCTTTCTTT. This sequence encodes CASSLYWGPSTAYTEAFF.

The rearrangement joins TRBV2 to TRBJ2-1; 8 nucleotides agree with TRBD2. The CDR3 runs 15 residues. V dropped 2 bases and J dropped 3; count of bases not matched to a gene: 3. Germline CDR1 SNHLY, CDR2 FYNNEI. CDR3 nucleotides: TGTGCCAGCAGTGAACAGCGGGGGAGCTACAATGAGCAGTTCTTC. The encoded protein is CASSEQRGSYNEQFF.

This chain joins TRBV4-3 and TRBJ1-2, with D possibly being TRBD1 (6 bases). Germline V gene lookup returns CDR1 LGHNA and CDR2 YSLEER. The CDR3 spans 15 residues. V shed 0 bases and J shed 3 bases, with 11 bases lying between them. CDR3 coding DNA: TGCGCCAGCAGCCAAGATTACAGGGACCACTATGGCTACACCTTC. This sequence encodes CASSQDYRDHYGYTF.

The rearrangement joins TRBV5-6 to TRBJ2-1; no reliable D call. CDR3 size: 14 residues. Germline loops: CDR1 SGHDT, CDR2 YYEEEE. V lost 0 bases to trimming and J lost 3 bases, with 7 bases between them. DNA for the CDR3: TGTGCCAGCAGCTTGGAATCGGTCTACAATGAGCAGTTCTTC. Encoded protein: CASSLESVYNEQFF.